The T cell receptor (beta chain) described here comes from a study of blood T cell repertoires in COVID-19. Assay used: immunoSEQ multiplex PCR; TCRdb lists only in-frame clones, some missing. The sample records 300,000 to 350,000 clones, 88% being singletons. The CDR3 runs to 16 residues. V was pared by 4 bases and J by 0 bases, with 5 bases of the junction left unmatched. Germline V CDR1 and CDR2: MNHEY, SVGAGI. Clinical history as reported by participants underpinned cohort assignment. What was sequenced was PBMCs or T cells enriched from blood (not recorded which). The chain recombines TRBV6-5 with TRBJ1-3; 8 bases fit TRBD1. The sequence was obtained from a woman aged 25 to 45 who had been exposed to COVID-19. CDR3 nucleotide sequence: TGTGCCAGCAGTTCCCGGACAGGGCCCTCTGGAAACACCATATATTTT. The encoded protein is CASSSRTGPSGNTIYF.